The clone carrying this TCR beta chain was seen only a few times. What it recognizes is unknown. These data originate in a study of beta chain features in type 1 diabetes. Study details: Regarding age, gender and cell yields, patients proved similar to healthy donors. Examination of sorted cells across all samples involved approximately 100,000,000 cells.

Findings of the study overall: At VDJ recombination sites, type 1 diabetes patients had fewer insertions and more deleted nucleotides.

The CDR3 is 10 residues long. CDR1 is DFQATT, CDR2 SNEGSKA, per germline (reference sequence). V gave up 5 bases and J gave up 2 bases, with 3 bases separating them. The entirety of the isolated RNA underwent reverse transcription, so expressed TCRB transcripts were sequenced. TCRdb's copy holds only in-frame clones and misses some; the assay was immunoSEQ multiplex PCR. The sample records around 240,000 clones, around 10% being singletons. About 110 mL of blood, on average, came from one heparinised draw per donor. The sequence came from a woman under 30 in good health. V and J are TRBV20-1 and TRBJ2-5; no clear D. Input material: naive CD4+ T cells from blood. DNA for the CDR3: TGCAGTGCTCTTCAAGAGACCCAGTACTTC. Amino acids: CSALQETQYF.